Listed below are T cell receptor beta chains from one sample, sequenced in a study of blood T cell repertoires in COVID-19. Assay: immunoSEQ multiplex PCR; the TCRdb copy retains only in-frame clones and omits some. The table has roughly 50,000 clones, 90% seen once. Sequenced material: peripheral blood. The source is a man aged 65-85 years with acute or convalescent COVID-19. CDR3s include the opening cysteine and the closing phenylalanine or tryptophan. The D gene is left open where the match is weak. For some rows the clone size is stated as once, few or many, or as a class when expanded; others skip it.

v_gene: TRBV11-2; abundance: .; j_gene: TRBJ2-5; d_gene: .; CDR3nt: TGTGCCAGCAGAAACGTTGGACCAGGGATTCAAGAGACCCAGTACTTC; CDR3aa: CASRNVGPGIQETQYF
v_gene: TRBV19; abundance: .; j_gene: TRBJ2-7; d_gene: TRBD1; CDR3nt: TGTGCCAGTAGTATATTCGACAGGGGGCCGGACGAGCAGTACTTC; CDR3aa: CASSIFDRGPDEQYF
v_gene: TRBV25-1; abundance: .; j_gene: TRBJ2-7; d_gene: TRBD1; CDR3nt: TGTGCCAGCAGTGAACCTGGGACAGGGGTTTACGAGCAGTACTTC; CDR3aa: CASSEPGTGVYEQYF
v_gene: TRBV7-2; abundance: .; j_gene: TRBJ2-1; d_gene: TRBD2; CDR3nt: TGTGCCAGCAGCACCCGTGATAGCGGGGGGAGGGATGAGCAGTTCTTC; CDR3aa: CASSTRDSGGRDEQFF
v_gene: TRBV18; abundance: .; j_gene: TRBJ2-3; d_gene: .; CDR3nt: TGTGCCAGCTCACCACGAATTGGCGGGGATAGCACAGATACGCAGTATTTT; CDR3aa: CASSPRIGGDSTDTQYF
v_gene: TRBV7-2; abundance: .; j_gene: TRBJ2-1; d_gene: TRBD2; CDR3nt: TGTGCCAGCAGCTTAGGACTAGCGATACAGAGTGAGCAGTTCTTC; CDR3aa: CASSLGLAIQSEQFF
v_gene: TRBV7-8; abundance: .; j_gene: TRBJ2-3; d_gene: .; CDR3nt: TGTGCCAGCAGCTTAGATGGCGGGGCTAGCACAGATACGCAGTATTTT; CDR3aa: CASSLDGGASTDTQYF
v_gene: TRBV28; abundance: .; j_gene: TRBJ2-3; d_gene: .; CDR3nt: TGTGCCAGCAGTCCCGGGTTTTCTGACCCCACAGATACGCAGTATTTT; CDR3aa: CASSPGFSDPTDTQYF
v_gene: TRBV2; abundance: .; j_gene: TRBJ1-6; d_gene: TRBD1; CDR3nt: TGTGCCAGCAGTGACGAGTTTGATACAGGACAGGAGAATTCACCCCTCCACTTT; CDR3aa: CASSDEFDTGQENSPLHF
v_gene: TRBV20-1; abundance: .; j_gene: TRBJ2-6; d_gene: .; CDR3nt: TGCAGTGCTAGTTCCGGATGGGGCCATGGAACTTCTGGGGCCAACGTCCTGACTTTC; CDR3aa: CSASSGWGHGTSGANVLTF
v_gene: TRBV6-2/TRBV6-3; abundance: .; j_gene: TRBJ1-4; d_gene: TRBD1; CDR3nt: TGTGCCAGCAGTTATTCCGGGACAGTTAATGAAAAACTGTTTTTT; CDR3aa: CASSYSGTVNEKLFF
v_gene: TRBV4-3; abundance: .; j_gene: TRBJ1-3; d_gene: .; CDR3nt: TGCGCCAGCAGCCAAGGCTTGCGGTCCGGAAACACCATATATTTT; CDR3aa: CASSQGLRSGNTIYF
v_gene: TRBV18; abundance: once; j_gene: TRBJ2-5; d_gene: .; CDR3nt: TGTGCCAGCTCACCACCGAACAGGGAAGAGACCCAGTACTTC; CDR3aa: CASSPPNREETQYF
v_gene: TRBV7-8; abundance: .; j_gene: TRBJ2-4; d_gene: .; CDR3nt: TGTGCCAGCAGCTTCCGCTCTGCGGGGGCGGACATTCAGTACTTC; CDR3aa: CASSFRSAGADIQYF
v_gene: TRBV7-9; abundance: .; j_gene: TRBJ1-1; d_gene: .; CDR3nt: TGTGCCAGCAGCTTAATGGCAGGGTCGAACACTGAAGCTTTCTTT; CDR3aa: CASSLMAGSNTEAFF
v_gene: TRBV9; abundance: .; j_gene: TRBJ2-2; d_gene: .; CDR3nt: TGTGCCAGCAGCGTAGCTGTGGGGGCCCCCGGGGAGCTGTTTTTT; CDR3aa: CASSVAVGAPGELFF
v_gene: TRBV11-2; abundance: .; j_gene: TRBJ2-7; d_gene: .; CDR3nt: TGTGCCAGCAGCTCGTACGAGCAGTACTTC; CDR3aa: CASSSYEQYF
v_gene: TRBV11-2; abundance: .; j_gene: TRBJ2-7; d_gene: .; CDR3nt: TGTGCCAGCAGCTTAGAAAGCGACCGGGGCGAGCAGTACTTC; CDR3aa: CASSLESDRGEQYF
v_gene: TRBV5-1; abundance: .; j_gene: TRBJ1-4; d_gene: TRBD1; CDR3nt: TGCGCCAGCAGCCTGGCAGGGGACAGGAGGGAAAAACTGTTTTTT; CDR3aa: CASSLAGDRREKLFF
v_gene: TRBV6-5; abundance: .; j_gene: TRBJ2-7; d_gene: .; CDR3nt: TGTGCCAGCAGAACCAGGGAAAGGGGGTCCTACGAGCAGTACTTC; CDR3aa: CASRTRERGSYEQYF
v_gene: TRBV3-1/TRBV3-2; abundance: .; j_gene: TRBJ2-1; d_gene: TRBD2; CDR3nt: TGTGCCAGCAGCCAAGATAAGGGACTAGCGGGGCGAAATGAGCAGTTCTTC; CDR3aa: CASSQDKGLAGRNEQFF
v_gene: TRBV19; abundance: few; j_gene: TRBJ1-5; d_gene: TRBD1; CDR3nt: TGTGCCAGTAGCGACAGGGGCGGGAATCAGCCCCAGCATTTT; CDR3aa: CASSDRGGNQPQHF
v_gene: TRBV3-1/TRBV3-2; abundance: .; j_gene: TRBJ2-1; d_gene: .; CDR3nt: TGTGCCAGCGACGACAGCGAAACTTACAATGAGCAGTTCTTC; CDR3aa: CASDDSETYNEQFF
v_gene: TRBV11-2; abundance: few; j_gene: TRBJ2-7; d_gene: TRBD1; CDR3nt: TGTGCCAGCAGCTTAGATCGCAGGGGGCCTCCCTACGAGCAGTACTTC; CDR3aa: CASSLDRRGPPYEQYF
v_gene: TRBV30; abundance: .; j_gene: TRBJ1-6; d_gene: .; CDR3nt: TGTGCCGGCCACATCAGGTATAATTCACCCCTCCACTTT; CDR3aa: CAGHIRYNSPLHF
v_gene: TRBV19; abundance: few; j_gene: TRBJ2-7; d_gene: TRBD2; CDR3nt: TGTGCCAGTAGTATAGTAGCGGGAGGCTCCTACGAGCAGTACTTC; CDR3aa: CASSIVAGGSYEQYF
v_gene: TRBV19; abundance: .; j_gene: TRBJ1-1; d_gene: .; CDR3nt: TGTGCCAGTAGTGGGAGCTTGAACACTGAAGCTTTCTTT; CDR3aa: CASSGSLNTEAFF
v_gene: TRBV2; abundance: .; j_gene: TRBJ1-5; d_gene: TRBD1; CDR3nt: TGTGCCAGCGGGGACGGACAGGGGGTCAATCAGCCCCAGCATTTT; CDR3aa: CASGDGQGVNQPQHF
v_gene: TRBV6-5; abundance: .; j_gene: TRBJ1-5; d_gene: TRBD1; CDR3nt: TGTGCCAGCAGTTACGGACAGGGCGCAAATCAGCCCCAGCATTTT; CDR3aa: CASSYGQGANQPQHF
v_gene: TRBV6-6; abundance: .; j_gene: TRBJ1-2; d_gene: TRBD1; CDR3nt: TGTGCCAGCAGCGACAGGGCCGGCTACACCTTC; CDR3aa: CASSDRAGYTF
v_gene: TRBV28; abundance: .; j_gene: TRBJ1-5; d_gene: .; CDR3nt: TGTGCCAGCAGGGGAGGTGGCCAGGTTCCCTTAGTGGGCAATCAGCCCCAGCATTTT; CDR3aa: CASRGGGQVPLVGNQPQHF
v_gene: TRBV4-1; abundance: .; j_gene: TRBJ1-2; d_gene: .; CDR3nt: TGCGCCAGCAGCCAAGATCGGTGGGTCGGGTATGGCTACACCTTC; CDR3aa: CASSQDRWVGYGYTF
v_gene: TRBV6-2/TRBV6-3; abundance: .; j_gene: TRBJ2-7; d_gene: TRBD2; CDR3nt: TGTGCCAGCAACCCCTCGGGAGGGGCGGGCGAGCAGTACTTC; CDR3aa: CASNPSGGAGEQYF
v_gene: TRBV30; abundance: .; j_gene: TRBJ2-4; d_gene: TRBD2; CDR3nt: TGTGCCTGGAGTAAAAAAGCGGGGGCCCTAGCCAAAAACATTCAGTACTTC; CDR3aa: CAWSKKAGALAKNIQYF
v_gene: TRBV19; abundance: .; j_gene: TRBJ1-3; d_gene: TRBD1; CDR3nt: TGTGCCAGTACCGAATGGACAGGAAACTCTGGAAACACCATATATTTT; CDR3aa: CASTEWTGNSGNTIYF
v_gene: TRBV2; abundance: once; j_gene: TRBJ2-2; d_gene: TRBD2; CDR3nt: TGTGCCAGCAGACTAACAGGGACTAGCGGCTCTGGGGAGCTGTTTTTT; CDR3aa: CASRLTGTSGSGELFF
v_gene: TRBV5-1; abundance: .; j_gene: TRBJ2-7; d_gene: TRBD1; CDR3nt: TGCGCCAGCAGCCCCGGACAGGCCTCACCCTACGAGCAGTACTTC; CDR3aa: CASSPGQASPYEQYF
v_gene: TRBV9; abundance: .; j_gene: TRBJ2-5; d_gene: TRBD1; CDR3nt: TGTGCCAGCAGCGCCACCGGGACAGGGGAAGAGACCCAGTACTTC; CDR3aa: CASSATGTGEETQYF
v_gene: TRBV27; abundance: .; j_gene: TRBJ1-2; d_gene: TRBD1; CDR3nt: TGTGCCAGCAGTTTAGAGTCCTCAGGGGGCGGTGGCTACACCTTC; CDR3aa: CASSLESSGGGGYTF
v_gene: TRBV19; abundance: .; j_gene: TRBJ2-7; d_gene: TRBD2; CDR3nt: TGTGCCAGTAGTATTAGCGGGGGGCCCTACGAGCAGTACTTC; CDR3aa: CASSISGGPYEQYF
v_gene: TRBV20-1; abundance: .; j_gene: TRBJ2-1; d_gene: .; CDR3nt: TGCAGTGCCCAGAGGGACAATGAGCAGTTCTTC; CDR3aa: CSAQRDNEQFF
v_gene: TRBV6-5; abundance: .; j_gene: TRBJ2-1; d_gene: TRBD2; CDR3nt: TGTGCCAGCAGTTATACATCGAGGGCTAGCGGGAATGAGCAGTTCTTC; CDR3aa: CASSYTSRASGNEQFF
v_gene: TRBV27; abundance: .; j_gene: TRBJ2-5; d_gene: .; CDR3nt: TGTGCCAGCAGTTTTGGGCTCCAAGAGACCCAGTACTTC; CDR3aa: CASSFGLQETQYF